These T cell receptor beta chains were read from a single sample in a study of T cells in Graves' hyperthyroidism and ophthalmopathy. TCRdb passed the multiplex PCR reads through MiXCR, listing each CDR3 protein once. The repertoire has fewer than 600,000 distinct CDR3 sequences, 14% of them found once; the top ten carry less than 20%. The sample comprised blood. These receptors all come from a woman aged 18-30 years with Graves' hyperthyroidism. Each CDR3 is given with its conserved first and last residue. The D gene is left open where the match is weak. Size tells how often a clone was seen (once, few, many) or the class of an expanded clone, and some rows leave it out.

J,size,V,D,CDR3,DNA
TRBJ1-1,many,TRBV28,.,CASSLRNTEAFF,TGTGCCAGCAGCTTACGGAACACTGAAGCTTTCTTT
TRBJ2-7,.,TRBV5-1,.,CASSLVWAIYEQYF,TGCGCCAGCAGCTTGGTCTGGGCTATCTACGAGCAGTACTTC
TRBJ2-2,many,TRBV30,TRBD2,CAWRLAGSWTGELFF,TGTGCCTGGAGACTAGCGGGAAGCTGGACCGGGGAGCTGTTTTTT
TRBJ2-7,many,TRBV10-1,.,CASSEDETAYEQYF,TGCGCCAGCAGTGAGGACGAGACCGCCTACGAGCAGTACTTC
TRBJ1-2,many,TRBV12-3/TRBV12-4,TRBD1,CASKRGQERSYGYTF,TGTGCCAGCAAGAGAGGACAGGAGCGCTCCTATGGCTACACCTTC
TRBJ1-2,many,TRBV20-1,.,CSATGTQGAYGYTF,TGCAGTGCCACCGGGACACAAGGGGCCTATGGCTACACCTTC
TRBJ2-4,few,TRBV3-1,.,CASSPRGLEKNIQYF,TGTGCCAGCAGCCCCCGGGGGCTAGAAAAAAACATTCAGTACTTC
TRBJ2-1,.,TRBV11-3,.,CASSLSGYRPRDEQFF,TGTGCCAGCAGCTTATCAGGGTACAGGCCCCGGGATGAGCAGTTCTTC
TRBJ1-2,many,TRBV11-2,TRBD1,CASSPLGQGFGGYTF,TGTGCCAGCAGCCCACTGGGACAGGGGTTCGGTGGCTACACCTTC
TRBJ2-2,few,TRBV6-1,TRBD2,CASSRVDSGIPASGELFF,TGTGCCAGCAGTAGGGTGGATAGCGGGATCCCCGCATCCGGGGAGCTGTTTTTT
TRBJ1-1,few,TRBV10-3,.,CAISESRGAATEAFF,TGTGCCATCAGTGAGTCGCGAGGGGCGGCCACTGAAGCTTTCTTT
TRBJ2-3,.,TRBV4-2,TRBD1,CASSQDLGDRGPDTQYF,TGTGCCAGCAGCCAAGATCTGGGGGACAGGGGGCCGGATACGCAGTATTTT
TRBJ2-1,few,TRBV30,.,CAWNRLRGGSYNEQFF,TGTGCCTGGAATCGACTTCGCGGAGGCTCCTACAATGAGCAGTTCTTC
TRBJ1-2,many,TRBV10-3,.,CAISESLGAGLLTF,TGTGCCATCAGTGAGTCGCTTGGGGCGGGTCTGCTCACCTTC
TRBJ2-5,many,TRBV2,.,CASTGEYQETQYF,TGTGCCAGCACAGGAGAATACCAAGAGACCCAGTACTTC
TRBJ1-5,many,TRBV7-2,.,CASSLSRDQPQHF,TGTGCCAGCAGCTTGTCGAGAGATCAGCCCCAGCATTTT
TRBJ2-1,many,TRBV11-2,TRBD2,CASSLVSGGSYNEQFF,TGTGCCAGCAGCTTAGTTAGCGGGGGCTCCTACAATGAGCAGTTCTTC
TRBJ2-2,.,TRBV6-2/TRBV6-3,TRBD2,CASIGTTSGRRELFF,TGTGCCAGCATTGGGACGACTAGCGGCAGGCGGGAGCTGTTTTTT
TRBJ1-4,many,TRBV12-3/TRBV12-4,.,CASSLSIATNEKLFF,TGTGCCAGCAGTTTGTCGATTGCAACTAATGAAAAACTGTTTTTT